Listed here are 12 T cell receptor beta chains from one sample, sequenced in a study of cytomegalovirus exposure and HLA in healthy donors (dated by TCRdb to 2017 to 2019). The receptor library was made with the immunoSEQ multiplex PCR assay. The multiplex PCR relied on a mix of 60 forward primers for TCR Vbeta segments and 13 reverse primers for TCR Jbeta segments. Imported from immuneACCESS, the table was reduced by TCRdb to in-frame sequences with V and J called. These copies leave out some clones; in studies compared against another copy, an unresolved V gene accounts for under half, and the cause of the remainder is not known. The sample has a few hundred thousand clones on record, approximately 82% of them singletons. Roughly 10% of the sample is taken by the ten largest. Material for sequencing was PBMCs. The receptors stem from a woman aged 45-65 years in good health and CMV-seropositive.

The V call is TRBV6-1, the J call TRBJ2-5; tentative D call: TRBD1 (6 bases). Germline V gene lookup returns CDR1 MNHNS and CDR2 SASEGT. Trimming took off 1 base at V and 5 bases at J, with 14 bases between the two ends. The CDR3 is 15 residues long. The CDR3 DNA is TGTGCCAGCAGTGAAGGCCCAGGGGCGGTGGAGACCCAGTACTTC. It is translated as CASSEGPGAVETQYF.

This clone was observed a few times. V usage is TRBV28 and J usage is TRBJ1-1; no reliable D call. This CDR3 comprises 13 residues. Trimming stripped 5 bases from V and 10 bases from J, with 17 bases between. CDR1 and CDR2 (germline): MDHEN, SYDVKM. CDR3 sequence reads: CASSNSRVRGAFF. The CDR3 region has the DNA TGTGCCAGCAGTAACTCTCGGGTACGGGGAGCTTTCTTT.

This chain links TRBV10-3 with TRBJ1-2; 8 bases fit TRBD1. J gave up 7 bases and V 4 bases, and 2 bases lay outside the gene matches. This CDR3 comprises 12 residues. Germline V gives CDR1 ENHRY, CDR2 SYGVKD. CDR3 sequence reads: CAISAGGIGYTF. The CDR3, as DNA: TGTGCCATCAGTGCAGGGGGCATTGGCTACACCTTC.

The V gene is TRBV27, the J gene TRBJ1-1; a weak D match, TRBD1 (6 bases). Trimming stripped 5 bases from V and 1 base from J, with 14 bases between. This CDR3 comprises 15 residues. CDR1 and CDR2 from the germline V gene are MNHEY and SMNVEV (reference sequence). The DNA for the CDR3 is TGTGCCAGCAGTGCCCACCCGGACAGGAACACTGAAGCTTTCTTT. As protein: CASSAHPDRNTEAFF.

V usage is TRBV7-9 and J usage is TRBJ2-3; TRBD1 matches 8 bases. CDR3 length: 15 residues. Germline V gene data show CDR1 as SEHNR and CDR2 as FQNEAQ (reference sequence). V dropped 7 bases and J dropped 3; count of bases not matched to a gene: 9. CDR3 DNA sequence: TGTGCCAGCACCCTAGAGACAGGGGTGACAGATACGCAGTATTTT. The encoded protein is CASTLETGVTDTQYF. Filled out from reference TRBV7-9 and TRBJ2-3, the complete variable domain reads DTGVSQNPRHKITKRGQNVTFRCDPISEHNRLYWYRQTLGQGPEFLTYFQNEAQLEKSRLLSDRFSAERPKGSFSTLEIQRTEQGDSAMYLCASTLETGVTDTQYFGPGTRLTVL.

A few counts support this clone. The chain joins TRBV28 to TRBJ1-4; 9 positions agree with TRBD1. J lost 5 bases, V lost 8 bases, and 18 bases had no gene match. There are 18 residues in the CDR3. The germline gives CDR1 MDHEN, CDR2 SYDVKM. CDR3 loop: CASFADRDRVYWNEKLFF. The CDR3 DNA follows: TGTGCCAGCTTCGCCGACCGGGACAGGGTGTACTGGAATGAAAAACTGTTTTTT.

V and J are TRBV7-2 and TRBJ1-2, with TRBD1 matching 7 bases. V lost 3 bases and J lost 4; bases outside the gene matches: 5. In germline, CDR1 is SGHTA, CDR2 FQGNSA. The CDR3 length is 14 residues. The CDR3 reads CASSLAGGVYGYTF. The CDR3 DNA is TGTGCCAGCAGCTTGGCAGGGGGTGTCTATGGCTACACCTTC.

As for this clone: An end of the junction does not agree with germline; a read error may underlie this. The chain is built from TRBV7-9 and TRBJ2-3; D remains unclear. CDR1 is SEHNR and CDR2 is FQNEAQ in the germline V gene (reference sequence). CDR3 length equals 12 residues. The CDR3 DNA is TGTTCCAGCAGCCCTCAGGCGGATACGCAGTATTTT. Protein sequence: CSSSPQADTQYF. The full variable domain, in which reference TRBV7-9 and TRBJ2-3 provide the parts outside the CDR3, is DTGVSQNPRHKITKRGQNVTFRCDPISEHNRLYWYRQTLGQGPEFLTYFQNEAQLEKSRLLSDRFSAERPKGSFSTLEIQRTEQGDSAMYLCSSSPQADTQYFGPGTRLTVL.

The chain joins TRBV5-1 to TRBJ2-5; the D gene is possibly TRBD1 (6 bases). The J call may be incorrect, as the DNA end agrees better with TRBJ2-7. The CDR3 runs to 15 residues. The germline V gene encodes CDR1 SGHRS and CDR2 YFSETQ. DNA for the CDR3: TGCGCCAGCAGCTTGGTGGGGGCAGGCACCTACGAGCAGTACTTC. Translation: CASSLVGAGTYEQYF.

This clone was seen once. V and J are TRBV13 and TRBJ1-1; 7 bases line up with TRBD1. V was pared by 11 bases and J by 1 base, with 13 bases of the junction left unmatched. From germline, CDR1 is PRHDT and CDR2 FYEKMQ (reference sequence). The CDR3 is made up of 15 amino acids. The CDR3 is CASSQGGLGNTEAFF. The DNA of the CDR3 is TGTGCCTCCTCCCAAGGGGGCCTCGGGAACACTGAAGCTTTCTTT.

V and J are TRBV2 and TRBJ2-2; the match to TRBD2 covers 8 bases. The length of the CDR3 is 15 residues. Germline V lookup: CDR1 SNHLY, CDR2 FYNNEI. J was trimmed by 9 bases and V by 0 bases; bases with no gene match: 6. Here the CDR3 DNA reads TGTGCCAGCAGTGAAGCGCTTCGGGAGGGGAGGGAGCTGTTTTTT. Its translation is CASSEALREGRELFF.

The chain recombines TRBV7-9 with TRBJ1-2; no definite D call. V was clipped by 5 bases and J by 3 bases, with 22 bases between them. The CDR3 consists of 17 residues. CDR1 and CDR2 (germline): SEHNR, FQNEAQ (reference sequence). DNA of the CDR3: TGTGCCAGCAGCGAAGAGGTTGGCAGTGAGTTCTACTATGGCTACACCTTC. Translating gives CASSEEVGSEFYYGYTF.